This T cell receptor (beta chain) was identified in a study of T cell responses to AZD1222 COVID-19 vaccine. Points from the study as a whole: White British donors predominated, females outnumbered males, and clonal diversity was possibly underestimated.

V was clipped by 6 bases and J by 3 bases, with 5 bases between them. The CDR3 consists of 12 residues. In regard to this clone: What it recognizes is unknown.

Repertoires were generated with immunoSEQ multiplex PCR, while TCRdb's copy carries only in-frame clones and drops some. The table has around 110,000 clones, around 91% seen once; the top ten hold over 1.5%. This sequence was found in an adult in good health. Source: peripheral blood, taken on day 0 of AZD1222 vaccination. The chain uses TRBV12-3 or TRBV12-4 and TRBJ2-2; no definite D call. The CDR3: CASSFYTGELFF. The CDR3 bases are TGTGCCAGCAGCTTCTACACCGGGGAGCTGTTTTTT.